This paragraph reports one T cell receptor beta chain. Its antigen is undetermined. V was trimmed by 0 bases and J by 8 bases, leaving 16 bases between them. This CDR3 has 15 residues. Per germline, CDR1 MNHEY and CDR2 SVGEGT. The data stem from a study of T-cell memory formation after mild COVID-19. Study-level results: The finding that pre-infection memory included some responding clones suggested that cross-reactive memory joined.

Constant-segment primers served in 5'RACE that generated TCR alpha and TCR beta cDNA libraries bearing sample barcodes and UMIs. Each CDR3 protein gets one entry after TCRdb re-called the 5' RACE reads with MiXCR. The sample contains some 200,000 distinct CDR3 sequences, about a fifth of which appear only once. The V and J genes are TRBV6-2 or TRBV6-3 and TRBJ1-2, with a weak D call TRBD1 (5 bases). The receptor was derived from an adult woman who had mild COVID-19 (a few samples of this study predate the infection). Cell type and time point are not known. Sequenced sample: PBMCs or a T cell subset sorted from them (not recorded which). The chain's CDR3 is CASSYSTEGIRGYTF. CDR3 coding DNA: TGTGCCAGCAGTTACTCGACGGAGGGGATTAGAGGCTACACCTTC.